This T cell receptor beta chain was identified in a study of graft-versus-host responses after intestinal transplantation. Study-wide context: Recipients underwent multivisceral, liver-intestinal, or isolated intestinal transplants. All recipients were given anti-thymocyte globulin induction, and tacrolimus and steroids were then administered for about three years.

Whole-study results and caveats: Some GvH clones appeared in ileal mucosa or blood before recipient bone marrow. Graft-donor T cell macrochimerism in patients accompanied high graft-versus-host to host-versus-graft clonal ratios in allografts.

From germline, CDR1 is MGHRA and CDR2 YSYEKL. The CDR3 runs to 16 residues. Trimming removed 4 bases from V and 4 bases from J; junction bases left unmatched: 4. With respect to this clone: Antigen: not known.

Some clones are missing from TCRdb's copy, which holds only in-frame ones; the method was immunoSEQ multiplex PCR. The sample shows approximately 33,000 clones, around 83% of them seen only once. This sequence originates from a human donor who received an intestinal transplant. This sample comprised unstimulated CD8+ T cells sorted from spleen or lymph node cells, obtained before intestinal transplant. The chain carries TRBV4-1 and TRBJ2-1, with 13 bases matching TRBD2. CDR3 in amino acids: CASSRLAGGLYNEQFF. The CDR3 bases are TGCGCCAGCAGCCGACTAGCGGGAGGCCTTTACAATGAGCAGTTCTTC.